The 12 T cell receptor beta chains reported below all come from one sample, sequenced in a study of cytomegalovirus exposure and HLA in healthy donors. With 60 Vbeta and 13 Jbeta primers, the PCR was carried out. Assay used: immunoSEQ multiplex PCR; TCRdb lists only in-frame clones, some missing. Among under 150,000 clones listed, over 75% were seen once. Sequenced sample: PBMCs. All receptors come from a boy younger than 18 in good health and CMV-seronegative.

The chain recombines TRBV14 with TRBJ1-6, with 8 bases that match TRBD1. The CDR3 spans 15 residues. The V segment lost 3 bases and the J segment 9 bases; nucleotides outside the gene matches: 7. The germline V gene encodes CDR1 SGHDN and CDR2 FVKESK. CDR3 in amino acids: CASSHGQGAGSPLHF. CDR3 DNA sequence: TGTGCCAGCAGCCACGGTCAGGGGGCAGGTTCACCCCTCCACTTT.

This clone has a handful of counts. The chain combines TRBV9 with TRBJ1-4, with D uncertain. Per the germline V gene, CDR1 is SGDLS and CDR2 is YYNGEE. Between the trimmed V and J ends, which lost 4 bases and 7 bases, there was a span of 11 bases. The CDR3 is 13 residues long. The CDR3 sequence is CASSPSEGEKLFF. The CDR3 DNA is TGTGCCAGCAGCCCCAGCGAGGGTGAAAAACTGTTTTTT. The entire variable domain, with the rest obtained from reference TRBV9 and TRBJ1-4, is as follows: DSGVTQTPKHLITATGQRVTLRCSPRSGDLSVYWYQQSLDQGLQFLIQYYNGEERAKGNILERFSAQQFPDLHSELNLSSLELGDSALYFCASSPSEGEKLFFGSGTQLSVL.

The chain links TRBV4-3 to TRBJ2-3, with 9 bases lining up with TRBD1. J gave up 4 bases and V 1 base, and 6 bases lay outside the gene matches. This CDR3 is 16 amino acids long. Per the germline V gene, CDR1 is LGHNA and CDR2 is YSLEER. In nucleotides, the CDR3 is TGCGCCAGCAGCCAAGGGACAGGGGACGGGGCAGATACGCAGTATTTT. It codes for CASSQGTGDGADTQYF.

This rearrangement joins TRBV10-3 to TRBJ1-1; TRBD1 agrees at 7 bases. The ends lost 8 bases at V and 3 bases at J; junction bases unmatched: 6. From germline, CDR1 is ENHRY and CDR2 SYGVKD. CDR3 length equals 13 residues. The chain's CDR3 is CAILGTADTEAFF. The CDR3 DNA is TGTGCCATCTTAGGGACAGCCGACACTGAAGCTTTCTTT.

The chain combines TRBV30 with TRBJ1-1, with TRBD1 matching 7 bases. J lost 3 bases, V lost 0 bases, and 4 bases had no gene match. CDR1 and CDR2 from the germline V gene are GTSNPN and SVGIG (reference sequence). There are 14 residues in the CDR3. CDR3 sequence: CAWSVGQGDTEAFF. The CDR3 DNA is TGTGCCTGGAGTGTTGGGCAGGGGGACACTGAAGCTTTCTTT.

J is TRBJ1-2 and V is TRBV28; 8 positions match TRBD1. The ends lost 4 bases at V and 7 bases at J; junction bases unmatched: 14. Germline V gives CDR1 MDHEN, CDR2 SYDVKM. The CDR3 contains 16 residues. CDR3 DNA: TGTGCCAGCAGTTCCTTCGGGACAGGTATTCGTTTTGGCTACACCTTC. This translates into CASSSFGTGIRFGYTF.

The J gene is TRBJ2-2, the V gene TRBV4-2, with D tentatively TRBD2 (6 bases). Germline lookup yields CDR1 LGHNA and CDR2 YNFKEQ. Between the trimmed V and J ends, which lost 0 bases and 6 bases, there was a span of 20 bases. The CDR3 has 18 amino acids. CDR3 bases: TGTGCCAGCAGCCAAGATGTTATCGGGAGTATGGTCGCCGGGGAGCTGTTTTTT. It specifies CASSQDVIGSMVAGELFF.

The rearrangement links TRBV10-1 to TRBJ2-7; 9 bases align to TRBD2. Germline V lookup: CDR1 WNHNN, CDR2 SYGVQD (reference sequence). V dropped 8 bases and J dropped 5; count of bases not matched to a gene: 7. The length of the CDR3 is 13 residues. The CDR3 sequence is CASSRREGNEQYF. The CDR3 nucleotides read TGCGCCAGCTCTAGGCGGGAGGGGAACGAGCAGTACTTC.

V usage is TRBV29-1 and J usage is TRBJ2-3; a weak D match, TRBD2 (6 bases). Trimming took off 3 bases at V and 2 bases at J, with 9 bases between the two ends. Per germline, CDR1 SQVTM and CDR2 ANQGSEA. This CDR3 contains 13 residues. Here the CDR3 reads CSVDGGVTDTQYF. CDR3 bases: TGCAGCGTTGATGGCGGGGTCACAGATACGCAGTATTTT.

The chain is built from TRBV29-1 and TRBJ1-5, with D possibly matching TRBD1 (5 bases). With 6 bases removed from V and 7 bases from J, the gap between germline ends came to 19 bases. The CDR3 contains 14 residues. Germline V CDR1 and CDR2: SQVTM, ANQGSEA. The CDR3 region is CSVMTGVEGQPQHF. In DNA form, the CDR3 reads TGCAGCGTGATGACGGGGGTGGAGGGGCAGCCCCAGCATTTT.

This clone was picked up a small number of times. V usage is TRBV5-6 and J usage is TRBJ1-2; a weak D match, TRBD1 (6 bases). Germline assignment: CDR1 SGHDT and CDR2 YYEEEE. Trimming removed 5 bases at V and 8 bases at J, with 13 bases between. This CDR3 contains 12 residues. DNA for the CDR3: TGTGCCAGCAGTCCAGGGGTGGCGGGCTACACCTTC. Protein sequence: CASSPGVAGYTF.

The chain is built from TRBV7-8 and TRBJ2-6; D uncertain. The CDR3 spans 15 residues. Germline V gene sequence: CDR1 SGHVS, CDR2 FQNEAQ. The V end lost 3 bases, the J end lost 1 base, and 7 bases lay between the germline ends. The CDR3 coding sequence is TGTGCCAGCAGCTTCTCCACTTCTGGGGCCAACGTCCTGACTTTC. This codes for CASSFSTSGANVLTF.